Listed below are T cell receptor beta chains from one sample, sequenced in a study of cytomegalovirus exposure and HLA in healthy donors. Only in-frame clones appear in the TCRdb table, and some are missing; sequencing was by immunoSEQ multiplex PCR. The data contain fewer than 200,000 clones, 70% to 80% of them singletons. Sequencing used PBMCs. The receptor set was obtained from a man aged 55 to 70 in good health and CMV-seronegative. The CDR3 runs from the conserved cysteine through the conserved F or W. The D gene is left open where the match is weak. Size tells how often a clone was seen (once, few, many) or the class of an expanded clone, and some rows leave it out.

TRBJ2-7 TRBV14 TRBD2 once CASSQERRPGTMVSARKQYF TGTGCCAGCAGCCAGGAACGCCGACCCGGGACTATGGTCAGCGCACGAAAGCAGTACTTC
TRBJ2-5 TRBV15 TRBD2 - CATSRVSGRVGGETQYF TGTGCCACCAGCAGGGTCAGCGGGAGGGTCGGGGGAGAGACCCAGTACTTC
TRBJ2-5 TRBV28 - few CASSQNEGQPRYQETQYF TGTGCCAGCAGCCAGAATGAAGGACAGCCGAGATATCAAGAGACCCAGTACTTC
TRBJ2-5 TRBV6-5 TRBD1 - CAIGTVQETQYF TGTGCCATAGGGACAGTTCAAGAGACCCAGTACTTC
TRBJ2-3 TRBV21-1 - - CASSKGSGRIDTQYF TGTGCCAGCAGCAAAGGTAGCGGGAGAATTGATACGCAGTATTTT
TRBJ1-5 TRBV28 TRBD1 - CASSWGQESNQPQHF TGTGCCAGCAGTTGGGGACAGGAAAGCAATCAGCCCCAGCATTTT
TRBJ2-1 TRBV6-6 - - CASTATAYSYNEQFF TGTGCCAGCACCGCTACAGCTTACTCCTACAATGAGCAGTTCTTC
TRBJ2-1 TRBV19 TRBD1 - CASSTQGAEQFF TGTGCCAGTAGTACACAGGGGGCCGAGCAGTTCTTC
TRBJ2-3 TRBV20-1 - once CSADGADTQYF TGCAGTGCTGACGGGGCAGATACGCAGTATTTT
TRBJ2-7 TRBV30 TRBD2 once CAPRRASGEVWGTAEQYF TGTGCCCCAAGACGGGCTAGCGGGGAGGTCTGGGGGACAGCCGAGCAGTACTTC
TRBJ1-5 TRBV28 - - CASSRGDPQHF TGTGCCAGCAGCCGGGGGGATCCCCAGCATTTT
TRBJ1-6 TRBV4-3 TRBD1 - CASSQDGPGGRPLHF TGCGCCAGCAGCCAAGATGGCCCAGGGGGTAGACCCCTCCACTTT
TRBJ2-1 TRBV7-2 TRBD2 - CASSLGGGRTSGYNEQFF TGTGCCAGCAGCTTAGGGGGGGGGAGGACTAGCGGTTACAATGAGCAGTTCTTC
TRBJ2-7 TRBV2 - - CASKQPAGISYEQYF TGTGCCAGCAAACAACCGGCAGGGATTTCGTACGAGCAGTACTTC
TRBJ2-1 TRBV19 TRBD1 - CASSIARTGANNEQFF TGTGCCAGTAGTATAGCCCGGACAGGGGCTAACAATGAGCAGTTCTTC
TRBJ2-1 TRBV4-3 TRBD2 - CASSQVPSGSNEQFF TGCGCCAGCAGCCAAGTGCCTAGCGGGAGCAATGAGCAGTTCTTC
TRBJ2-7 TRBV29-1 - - CSVEPQDSYEQYF TGCAGCGTTGAGCCACAGGACTCCTACGAGCAGTACTTC
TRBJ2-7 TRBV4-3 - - CASSQDWMSSYEQYF TGCGCCAGCAGCCAGGACTGGATGAGCTCCTACGAGCAGTACTTC
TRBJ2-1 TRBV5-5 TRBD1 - CASSRTGTGEVNEQFF TGTGCCAGCAGCCGAACCGGGACAGGGGAGGTCAATGAGCAGTTCTTC
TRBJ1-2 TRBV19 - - CASRTQGTDGYTF TGTGCCAGTAGGACCCAGGGTACGGATGGCTACACCTTC
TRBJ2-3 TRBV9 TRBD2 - CASNLVAGGPGDTQYF TGTGCCAGCAACCTTGTAGCGGGAGGGCCGGGAGATACGCAGTATTTT
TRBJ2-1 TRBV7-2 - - CASSLALGGSNEQFF TGTGCCAGCAGCTTAGCTTTAGGGGGAAGCAATGAGCAGTTCTTC
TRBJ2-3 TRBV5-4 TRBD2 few CASLPELAGGADTQYF TGTGCCAGCTTGCCAGAGCTAGCGGGAGGCGCAGATACGCAGTATTTT
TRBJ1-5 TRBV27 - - CVSSLSPYSNQPQHF TGTGTCAGCAGTTTAAGTCCCTATAGCAATCAGCCCCAGCATTTT
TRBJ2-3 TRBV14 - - CASSKGLSTDTQYF TGTGCCAGCAGCAAGGGACTGAGCACAGATACGCAGTATTTT
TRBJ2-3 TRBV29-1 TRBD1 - CSVGQGSTDTQYF TGCAGCGTTGGACAGGGGAGCACAGATACGCAGTATTTT
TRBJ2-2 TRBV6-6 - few CASSYSIPGERELFF TGTGCCAGCAGTTACTCGATACCGGGGGAGAGGGAGCTGTTTTTT
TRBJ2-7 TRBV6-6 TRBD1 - CASSRRTGHNYEQYF TGCGCCAGCAGCCGTCGGACAGGTCATAACTACGAGCAGTACTTC
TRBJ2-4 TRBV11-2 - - CASGENIQYF TGTGCCAGTGGAGAAAACATTCAGTACTTC
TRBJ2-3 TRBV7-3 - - CASSLTGRGRGTDTQYF TGTGCCAGCAGCTTAACGGGCAGGGGCCGGGGCACAGATACGCAGTATTTT
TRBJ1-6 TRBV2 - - CATRQDSYNSPLHF TGTGCCACCAGACAGGACTCCTATAATTCACCCCTCCACTTT
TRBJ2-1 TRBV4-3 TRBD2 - CASSRTGGSYNEQFF TGCGCCAGCAGCCGCACGGGAGGGAGCTACAATGAGCAGTTCTTC
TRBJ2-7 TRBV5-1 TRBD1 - CASSPGTGSNEQYF TGCGCCAGCAGCCCAGGGACAGGGTCCAACGAGCAGTACTTC
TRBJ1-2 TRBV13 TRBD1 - CASSIPGQGSRGYTF TGTGCCAGCAGCATCCCTGGACAGGGTTCGAGGGGCTACACCTTC
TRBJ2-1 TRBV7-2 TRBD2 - CASSLLAGGLVNEQFF TGTGCCAGCAGCTTACTAGCGGGGGGGCTGGTCAATGAGCAGTTCTTC
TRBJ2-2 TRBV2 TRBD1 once CASSTGVLTGELFF TGTGCCAGCTCGACAGGGGTTTTGACCGGGGAGCTGTTTTTT
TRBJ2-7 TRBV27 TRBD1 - CASSFGQGIYEQYF TGTGCCAGCAGTTTTGGACAGGGGATCTACGAGCAGTACTTC
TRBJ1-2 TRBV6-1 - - CASSEVGAGNYGYTF TGTGCCAGCAGTGAAGTTGGGGCAGGGAACTATGGCTACACCTTC
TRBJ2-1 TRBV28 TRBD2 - CASSFPLGLAGGQSYNEQFF TGTGCCAGCAGTTTTCCTCTGGGCCTAGCGGGGGGACAGTCCTACAATGAGCAGTTCTTC
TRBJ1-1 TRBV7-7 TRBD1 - CASSSDRDTEAFF TGTGCCAGCAGCTCCGACAGGGACACTGAAGCTTTCTTT
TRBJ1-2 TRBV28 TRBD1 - CASRRGQIGYTF TGTGCCAGCAGAAGGGGGCAAATTGGCTACACCTTC
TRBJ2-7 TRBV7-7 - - CASVTSRIRGRDEQYF TGTGCCAGCGTCACTTCGAGGATTAGGGGGAGAGACGAGCAGTACTTC
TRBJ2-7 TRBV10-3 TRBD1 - CAISGQGAIYEQYF TGTGCCATCAGTGGGCAGGGGGCTATCTACGAGCAGTACTTC
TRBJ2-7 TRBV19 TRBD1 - CASAPRDRGHEQYF TGTGCCAGTGCACCCCGGGACAGGGGCCACGAGCAGTACTTC
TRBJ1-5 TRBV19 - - CASRSAPGKDQPQHF TGTGCCAGTAGAAGCGCCCCGGGGAAGGATCAGCCCCAGCATTTT
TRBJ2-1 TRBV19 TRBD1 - CASTIQGAVEQLF TGTGCCAGTACAATACAGGGGGCGGTTGAGCAGCTCTTC
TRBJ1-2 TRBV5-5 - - CASSIRDLTLYGYTF TGTGCCAGCAGCATAAGGGACTTGACCCTCTATGGCTACACCTTC
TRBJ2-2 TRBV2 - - CASSESGGHGELFF TGTGCCAGCAGTGAGTCGGGGGGACACGGGGAGCTGTTTTTT
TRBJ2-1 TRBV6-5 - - CASSYGQISYNEQFF TGTGCCAGCAGTTACGGGCAGATCTCCTACAATGAGCAGTTCTTC
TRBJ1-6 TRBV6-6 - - CASKGVTVDSPLHF TGTGCCTCTAAGGGGGTAACAGTGGATTCACCCCTCCACTTT
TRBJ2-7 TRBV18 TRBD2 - CASSPQERELYEQYF TGTGCCAGCTCACCACAGGAGCGGGAGTTATACGAGCAGTACTTC
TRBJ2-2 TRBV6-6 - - CASSYPGYSNTGELFF TGTGCCAGCAGTTATCCAGGGTACTCGAACACCGGGGAGCTGTTTTTT
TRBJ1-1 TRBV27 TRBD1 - CASSAWGLDRARGLTEAFF TGTGCCAGCAGCGCTTGGGGGCTGGACAGGGCGAGGGGTCTCACTGAAGCTTTCTTT
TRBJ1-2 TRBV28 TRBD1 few CASSFAGQIRYGYTF TGTGCCAGCAGTTTTGCGGGACAGATACGTTATGGCTACACCTTC
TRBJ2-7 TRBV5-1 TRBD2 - CASCPWGLAGSEQYF TGCGCCAGCTGTCCCTGGGGACTAGCGGGTAGCGAGCAGTACTTC
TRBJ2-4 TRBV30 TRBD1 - CACQPGTELAKNIQYF TGTGCCTGCCAACCCGGGACAGAGCTAGCCAAAAACATTCAGTACTTC
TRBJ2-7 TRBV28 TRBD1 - CASSFPDRGQGEQYF TGTGCCAGCAGTTTCCCTGACAGGGGGCAGGGGGAGCAGTACTTC